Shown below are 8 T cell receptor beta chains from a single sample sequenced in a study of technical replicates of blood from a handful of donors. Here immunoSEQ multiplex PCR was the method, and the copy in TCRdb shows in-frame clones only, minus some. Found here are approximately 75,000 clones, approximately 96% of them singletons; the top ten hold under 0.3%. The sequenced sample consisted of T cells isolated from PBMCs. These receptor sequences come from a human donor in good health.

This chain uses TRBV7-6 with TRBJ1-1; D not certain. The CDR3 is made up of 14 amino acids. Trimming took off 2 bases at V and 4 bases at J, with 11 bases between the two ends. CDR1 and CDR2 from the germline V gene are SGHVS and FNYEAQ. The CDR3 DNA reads TGTGCCAGCAGCTTAACCAGCGGCGGCACTGAAGCTTTCTTT. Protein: CASSLTSGGTEAFF.

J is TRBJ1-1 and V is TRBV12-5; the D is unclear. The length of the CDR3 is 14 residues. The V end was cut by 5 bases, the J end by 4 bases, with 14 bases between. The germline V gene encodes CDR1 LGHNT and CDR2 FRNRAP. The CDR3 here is CASGLGLGSTEAFF. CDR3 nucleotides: TGTGCTAGTGGTCTGGGTCTAGGAAGCACTGAAGCTTTCTTT. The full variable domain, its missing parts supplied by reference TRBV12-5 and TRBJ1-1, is DARVTQTPRHKVTEMGQEVTMRCQPILGHNTVFWYRQTMMQGLELLAYFRNRAPLDDSGMPKDRFSAEMPDATLATLKIQPSEPRDSAVYFCASGLGLGSTEAFFGQGTRLTVV.

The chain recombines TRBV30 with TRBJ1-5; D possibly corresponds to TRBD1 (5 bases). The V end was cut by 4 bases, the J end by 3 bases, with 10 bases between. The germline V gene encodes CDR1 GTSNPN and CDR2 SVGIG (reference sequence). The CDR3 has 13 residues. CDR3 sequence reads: CAWNGGYNQPQHF. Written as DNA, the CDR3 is TGTGCCTGGAATGGGGGGTACAATCAGCCCCAGCATTTT.

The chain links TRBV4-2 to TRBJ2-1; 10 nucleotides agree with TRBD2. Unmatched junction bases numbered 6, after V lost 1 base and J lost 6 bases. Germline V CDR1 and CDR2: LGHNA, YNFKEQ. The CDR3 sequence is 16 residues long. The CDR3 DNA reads TGTGCCAGCAGCCAAGTTCCTAGCGGGAGCGGCAATGAGCAGTTCTTC. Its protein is CASSQVPSGSGNEQFF.

The CDR3 here is CASSLVHGLLYGYTF. CDR3 DNA: TGTGCCAGCAGCTTGGTGCATGGACTTCTCTATGGCTACACCTTC. The V and J genes are TRBV5-6 and TRBJ1-2; the D is unclear. There are 15 residues in the CDR3. Trimming shortened V by 0 bases and J by 4 bases, and 13 bases separated the two germline ends. Germline V gives CDR1 SGHDT, CDR2 YYEEEE.

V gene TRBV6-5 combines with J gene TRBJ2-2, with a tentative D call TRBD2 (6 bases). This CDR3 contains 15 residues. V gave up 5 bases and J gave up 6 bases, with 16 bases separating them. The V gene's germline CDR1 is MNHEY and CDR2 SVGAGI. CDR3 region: CASSGGLRGSGELFF. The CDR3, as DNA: TGTGCCAGCAGTGGGGGACTTAGGGGTTCCGGGGAGCTGTTTTTT.

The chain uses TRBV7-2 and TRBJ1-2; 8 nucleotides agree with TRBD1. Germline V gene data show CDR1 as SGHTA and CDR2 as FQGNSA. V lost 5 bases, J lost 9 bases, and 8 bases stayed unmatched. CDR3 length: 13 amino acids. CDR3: CASSVQRTGRYTF. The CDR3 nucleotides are TGTGCCAGCAGCGTGCAAAGGACAGGGCGCTACACCTTC.

The CDR3 DNA follows: TGTGCCAGCAGCTACACCCTTAGCGGGAGCAACGAGCAGTACTTC. Translating it yields CASSYTLSGSNEQYF. This rearrangement joins TRBV7-9 to TRBJ2-7, with 9 bases matching TRBD2. CDR1 is SEHNR, CDR2 FQNEAQ, per germline (reference sequence). The CDR3 runs to 15 residues. The V and J ends lost 4 bases and 5 bases, in that order; junction bases with no gene match: 9. Supplemented by reference TRBV7-9 and TRBJ2-7, the full variable domain reads DTGVSQNPRHKITKRGQNVTFRCDPISEHNRLYWYRQTLGQGPEFLTYFQNEAQLEKSRLLSDRFSAERPKGSFSTLEIQRTEQGDSAMYLCASSYTLSGSNEQYFGPGTRLTVT.